This T cell receptor beta chain was captured in a study of shared clonotypes between healthy human individuals. Notes on the study in general: The sampled material consisted only of blood, and tissue repertoires are likely to differ. Richness estimates generally favored naive over memory subsets.

TCRdb's copy holds only in-frame clones and misses some; the assay was immunoSEQ multiplex PCR. Of a few million clones detected, approximately 93% appear once; the ten largest clones hold under 0.45%. As to this clone: Its antigen remains unknown.

The CDR3 totals 17 residues. The germline V gene has CDR1 GTSNPN and CDR2 SVGIG (reference sequence). V lost 4 bases and J 2 bases, leaving 21 bases between the germline ends. This chain links TRBV30 with TRBJ2-1; maybe TRBD2 (6 bases). Sequenced sample: naive CD4+ T cells from PBMCs. Subset defined: CD45RA+ positively selected. The clonotype comes from a man between 18 and 35 years old in good health. Some clones in this sample may be carry-over from other donors' samples. The CDR3 DNA sequence: TGTGCCTGGACTCAGTCCGTGACTAGGCGCACCTACAATGAGCAGTTCTTC. Encoded protein: CAWTQSVTRRTYNEQFF.